The 26 T cell receptor beta chains presented below share a single source sample, sequenced in a study of shared clonotypes between healthy human individuals. TCRdb's copy holds only in-frame clones and misses some; the assay was immunoSEQ multiplex PCR. The sample has roughly 2,300,000 clones, 80% to 95% seen once. Sequencing input: naive CD4+ T cells from PBMCs. Subset defined: CD45RA+ positively selected. The receptors derive from a man aged 18-30 years in good health. Some clones in this sample may be carry-over from other donors' samples.

The rearrangement links TRBV7-6 to TRBJ2-5; D gene unclear. CDR1 and CDR2 from the germline V gene are SGHVS and FNYEAQ. V was shortened by 0 bases and J by 4 bases, with 6 bases between the two germline ends. This CDR3 has 13 amino acids. The CDR3 bases are TGTGCCAGCAGCTTAGCGCTTCGAGAGACCCAGTACTTC. Residues: CASSLALRETQYF.

J is TRBJ2-3 and V is TRBV2; D gene unclear. Germline assignment: CDR1 SNHLY and CDR2 FYNNEI. CDR3 size: 14 residues. V shed 3 bases and J shed 4 bases, with 11 bases lying between them. CDR3 coding DNA: TGTGCCAGCAGTGAGGGCGGAGCCGCAGATACGCAGTATTTT. Translation: CASSEGGAADTQYF.

The chain couples TRBV7-3 to TRBJ2-1; TRBD2 aligns across 7 bases. Germline loops: CDR1 SGHTA, CDR2 FQGTGA. Germline trimming cut 2 bases from V and 8 bases from J; bases unmatched to any gene: 6. The CDR3 covers 14 residues. The CDR3 here is CASSLYRGSHEQFF. CDR3 nucleotide sequence: TGTGCCAGCAGCTTATATCGCGGGAGCCATGAGCAGTTCTTC.

The chain has TRBV19 and TRBJ1-1, with D uncertain. The length of the CDR3 is 14 residues. Germline-derived CDR1 and CDR2 are LNHDA and SQIVND (reference sequence). V gave up 3 bases and J gave up 13 bases, with 21 bases separating them. CDR3 region: CASSIIPVSSFVFF. The CDR3 region has the DNA TGTGCCAGTAGTATCATCCCGGTCAGTTCTTTTGTTTTCTTT.

CDR3 protein: CASSSGQADQPQHF. CDR3 sequence (DNA): TGTGCCAGCAGTTCGGGACAGGCGGATCAGCCCCAGCATTTT. The chain couples TRBV28 to TRBJ1-5; TRBD1 matches at 8 bases. Germline assignment: CDR1 MDHEN and CDR2 SYDVKM. The CDR3 is made up of 14 amino acids. V was clipped by 4 bases and J by 5 bases; unmatched bases: 4.

This clone occurred a few times. The V and J genes are TRBV6-6 and TRBJ2-3; the D gene could be TRBD1 or TRBD2 (5 bases each). The CDR3 consists of 13 residues. The V gene lost 5 bases and the J gene lost 0 bases, with 6 bases spanning the gap. In germline, CDR1 is MNHNY, CDR2 SVGAGI (reference sequence). The CDR3 sequence is CASSRDSTDTQYF. The CDR3 nucleotides read TGTGCCAGCAGTCGGGACAGCACAGATACGCAGTATTTT.

The V call is TRBV11-1, the J call TRBJ2-7, with 7 positions matching TRBD1. The J segment lost 7 bases and the V segment lost 5 bases, leaving 17 bases of the junction unmatched. The length of the CDR3 is 16 residues. CDR1 is SGHAT, CDR2 FQDESV, per germline (reference sequence). CDR3 sequence (DNA): TGTGCCAGCAGCCCACATCCCGGGACAGCCGCTGGGGAGCAGTACTTC. It specifies CASSPHPGTAAGEQYF.

V and J are TRBV6-6 and TRBJ2-5; D possibly uses TRBD1 or TRBD2 (6 bases each). Trimming shortened V by 5 bases and J by 5 bases, and 15 bases separated the two germline ends. The germline gives CDR1 MNHNY, CDR2 SVGAGI (reference sequence). The CDR3 length is 14 residues. CDR3 in amino acids: CASSVAGRGETQYF. The CDR3 DNA sequence: TGTGCCAGCAGTGTGGCGGGAAGGGGGGAGACCCAGTACTTC.

This clone is a singleton in its sample. The chain has TRBV18 and TRBJ1-4; 7 bases are shared with TRBD1. CDR1 and CDR2 (germline): KGHSH, LQKENI. V shed 4 bases, J shed 4 bases, and the junction held 3 bases outside the gene matches. The CDR3 length is 14 residues. The CDR3 DNA reads as TGTGCCAGCTCACGGGACAGCTATAATGAAAAACTGTTTTTT. This translates into CASSRDSYNEKLFF.

A few counts support this clone. This chain uses TRBV10-3 with TRBJ1-2; D remains ambiguous. Germline CDR1 is ENHRY and CDR2 is SYGVKD. The CDR3 is 14 residues long. V lost 6 bases to trimming and J lost 6 bases, with 17 bases between them. CDR3 nucleotide sequence: TGTGCCATCAGCGGAACGTCGGGAAGTGATGGCTACACCTTC. This translates into CAISGTSGSDGYTF.

This clone was seen a single time. Other nucleotide sequences in the sample specify the same CDR3. V and J are TRBV5-1 and TRBJ2-5; a possible D gene is TRBD1 (6 bases). V gave up 3 bases and J gave up 2 bases, with 14 bases separating them. CDR3 length: 15 residues. CDR1 is SGHRS, CDR2 YFSETQ, per germline. The CDR3 region has the DNA TGCGCCAGCAGCTCCGGGGCCGGACAGCAAGAGACCCAGTACTTC. Encoded protein: CASSSGAGQQETQYF.

Notes on this clone: At one boundary the junction diverges from the germline segment, which might be a read error. V gene TRBV6-6 combines with J gene TRBJ2-7; D gene ambiguous. This CDR3 comprises 12 residues. Germline CDR1 is MNHNY and CDR2 is SVGAGI (reference sequence). Here the CDR3 reads CASTLGSFEQYF. The CDR3 DNA is TGTGCCAGCACCCTAGGGTCCTTCGAGCAGTACTTC.

The chain carries TRBV7-8 and TRBJ1-4, with D perhaps matching TRBD1 (5 bases). The CDR3 spans 12 residues. V lost 8 bases and J lost 8, with 12 bases in between. Germline-derived CDR1 and CDR2 are SGHVS and FQNEAQ. The CDR3 reads CASSETGEKLFF. CDR3 nucleotides: TGTGCCAGCTCAGAAACAGGCGAAAAACTGTTTTTT.

The rearrangement uses TRBV7-3 and TRBJ2-2, with D hard to call. Between the trimmed V and J ends, which lost 5 bases and 0 bases, there was a span of 10 bases. Germline CDR1 and CDR2: SGHTA and FQGTGA. The CDR3 covers 15 residues. CDR3 DNA sequence: TGTGCCAGCAGCCCCTCAACAGCGAACACCGGGGAGCTGTTTTTT. It translates to CASSPSTANTGELFF.

The chain employs TRBV2 and TRBJ2-1; the match to TRBD1 covers 8 bases. The CDR3 is 17 residues long. The V and J ends lost 5 bases and 7 bases, in that order; junction bases with no gene match: 16. CDR1 SNHLY and CDR2 FYNNEI come from the germline V gene. The CDR3 sequence: CASSPNAGGASVNEQFF. CDR3 DNA sequence: TGTGCCAGCAGTCCCAACGCAGGGGGCGCGTCCGTAAATGAGCAGTTCTTC.

The count of this clone is one. The chain joins TRBV6-6 to TRBJ2-2, with 10 bases identical to TRBD1. The trim removed 7 bases at V and 6 bases at J, leaving 5 bases unmatched. Per germline, CDR1 MNHNY and CDR2 SVGAGI (reference sequence). This CDR3 region has 14 residues. The CDR3 bases are TGTGCCAGCACCGACAGGGGGCTGCCCGGGGAGCTGTTTTTT. Translation: CASTDRGLPGELFF.

The CDR3 reads CASSFLGASTGELFF. The CDR3 DNA reads TGTGCCAGCAGCTTCCTAGGGGCTAGCACCGGGGAGCTGTTTTTT. The chain recombines TRBV13 with TRBJ2-2, with D tentatively TRBD1 (5 bases). The CDR3 totals 15 residues. Per germline, CDR1 PRHDT and CDR2 FYEKMQ (reference sequence). V was trimmed by 3 bases and J by 4 bases, leaving 12 bases between them. Looking up the rest from reference TRBV13 and TRBJ2-2 gives the full variable domain: AAGVIQSPRHLIKEKRETATLKCYPIPRHDTVYWYQQGPGQDPQFLISFYEKMQSDKGSIPDRFSAQQFSDYHSELNMSSLELGDSALYFCASSFLGASTGELFFGEGSRLTVL.

The chain couples TRBV6-5 to TRBJ1-3, with D maybe TRBD1 (5 bases). The V gene lost 0 bases and the J gene lost 8 bases, with 14 bases spanning the gap. Germline V gene data show CDR1 as MNHEY and CDR2 as SVGAGI. The CDR3 is 15 amino acids. The CDR3 here is CASSYSGQGAYTIYF. CDR3 sequence (DNA): TGTGCCAGCAGTTACTCTGGCCAGGGCGCGTACACCATATATTTT.

The CDR3 reads CASSFPDETQYF. CDR3 coding DNA: TGCGCCAGCAGCTTCCCTGACGAGACCCAGTACTTC. The chain is built from TRBV5-1 and TRBJ2-5, with D unresolved. The CDR3 has 12 amino acids. Germline V gene data show CDR1 as SGHRS and CDR2 as YFSETQ. Trimming stripped 2 bases from V and 5 bases from J, with 7 bases between.

The chain employs TRBV2 and TRBJ2-7, with TRBD1 matching over 7 bases. Germline V gives CDR1 SNHLY, CDR2 FYNNEI. V shed 6 bases, J shed 6 bases, and the junction held 5 bases outside the gene matches. The CDR3 covers 12 residues. The CDR3 region has the DNA TGTGCCAGCAGCACACAGGGGTTCGAGCAGTACTTC. Amino acids: CASSTQGFEQYF.

The chain recombines TRBV28 with TRBJ1-2, with D possibly being TRBD1 (6 bases). There are 13 residues in the CDR3. The germline V and J ends were trimmed by 5 bases and 8 bases, with 15 bases remaining between them. Looked up from germline, CDR1 is MDHEN and CDR2 is SYDVKM. Here the CDR3 DNA reads TGTGCCAGCAGTATAAACAGGGCCGGGGGCTACACCTTC. Protein product: CASSINRAGGYTF.

The chain employs TRBV7-9 and TRBJ2-7, with D perhaps TRBD1 or TRBD2 (5 bases each). Deletions cut 5 bases from V and 6 bases from J, with 26 bases between. The germline V gene has CDR1 SEHNR and CDR2 FQNEAQ (reference sequence). The CDR3 covers 17 residues. CDR3 sequence (DNA): TGTGCCAGCAGCCCCCGGGGCCGGGCGGGTCTTGGCTCCGAGCAGTACTTC. Translation: CASSPRGRAGLGSEQYF.

The V and J genes are TRBV6-5 and TRBJ2-7, with TRBD1 identical over 7 bases. From germline, CDR1 is MNHEY and CDR2 SVGAGI. V lost 2 bases and J lost 6; bases outside the gene matches: 7. The CDR3 runs 14 residues. In DNA, the CDR3 is TGTGCCAGCAGTTACACCGACAGGGAACGCGAGCAGTACTTC. It codes for CASSYTDREREQYF.

The CDR3 here is CASIRGRQNYGYTF. The CDR3 coding sequence is TGTGCCAGCATAAGGGGGCGGCAGAACTATGGCTACACCTTC. The chain joins TRBV6-1 to TRBJ1-2; 7 bases align to TRBD1. Per the germline V gene, CDR1 is MNHNS and CDR2 is SASEGT. This CDR3 region has 14 residues. J gave up 2 bases and V 7 bases, and 7 bases lay outside the gene matches.

The V and J genes are TRBV5-1 and TRBJ1-1; unclear D gene. Germline V gene sequence: CDR1 SGHRS, CDR2 YFSETQ. V was cut by 4 bases and J by 3 bases, with 13 bases left in between. The CDR3 consists of 14 residues. DNA of the CDR3: TGCGCCAGCAGCGAGAAGGAGGGCTACACTGAAGCTTTCTTT. Translating gives CASSEKEGYTEAFF. Combining the CDR3 with reference TRBV5-1 and TRBJ1-1 gives the whole variable domain KAGVTQTPRYLIKTRGQQVTLSCSPISGHRSVSWYQQTPGQGLQFLFEYFSETQRNKGNFPGRFSGRQFSNSRSEMNVSTLELGDSALYLCASSEKEGYTEAFFGQGTRLTVV.

This clone has a single count. The genes are TRBV7-8 and TRBJ1-3; the D is unclear. V lost 2 bases and J lost 4, with 9 bases in between. In germline, CDR1 is SGHVS, CDR2 FQNEAQ. The CDR3 runs 14 residues. For the CDR3, the DNA is TGTGCCAGCAGCTTAACCACGCCAGGAAACACCATATATTTT. Its translation is CASSLTTPGNTIYF.